These 17 T cell receptor beta chains came from one sample sequenced in a study of blood T cell repertoires in COVID-19. Generated by immunoSEQ multiplex PCR, the TCRdb table keeps only in-frame clones and is missing some. The sample carries about 11,000 clones, 80% to 90% recorded once. Material: peripheral blood. These receptors were obtained from a human donor in a cohort sampled during active COVID-19.

The chain combines TRBV27 with TRBJ2-7; weak D call: TRBD1 (8 bases). The CDR3 runs 15 residues. Trimming removed 7 bases from V and 2 bases from J, with 18 bases in between. CDR1 and CDR2 (germline): MNHEY, SMNVEV (reference sequence). CDR3 amino acids: CASTHRGGAAYEQYF. In DNA, the CDR3 is TGTGCCAGCACCCACAGGGGGGGGGCGGCCTACGAGCAGTACTTC.

The rearrangement links TRBV10-3 to TRBJ1-1, with 8 bases matching TRBD1. From germline, CDR1 is ENHRY and CDR2 SYGVKD. Germline trimming cut 3 bases from V and 1 base from J; bases unmatched to any gene: 1. This CDR3 is 14 amino acids long. The CDR3 DNA follows: TGTGCCATCAGTGACGGACAGGGGAACACTGAAGCTTTCTTT. Encoded protein: CAISDGQGNTEAFF.

The rearrangement joins TRBV6-5 to TRBJ2-1; 14 nucleotides align to TRBD2. CDR3 size: 15 residues. Germline lookup yields CDR1 MNHEY and CDR2 SVGAGI. Trimming cost V 8 bases and J 10 bases; bases outside gene matches: 10. Here the CDR3 reads CASSPTSGGAGEQFF. The DNA for the CDR3 is TGTGCCAGCTCTCCGACTAGCGGGGGGGCCGGGGAGCAGTTCTTC.

This chain links TRBV3-1 (or the pseudogene TRBV3-2) with TRBJ1-2; D gene ambiguous. CDR3 length: 15 amino acids. V was shortened by 0 bases and J by 7 bases, with 15 bases between the two germline ends. Germline assignment: CDR1 LGHDT and CDR2 YNNKEL (reference sequence). CDR3 residues: CASSQDIEGRGGYTF. The DNA for the CDR3 is TGTGCCAGCAGCCAAGATATTGAGGGTCGCGGTGGCTACACCTTC.

V is TRBV28 and J is TRBJ1-6; TRBD1 agrees at 9 bases. The germline gives CDR1 MDHEN, CDR2 SYDVKM. The J segment lost 4 bases and the V segment lost 4 bases, leaving 8 bases of the junction unmatched. The CDR3 contains 17 residues. The CDR3 bases are TGTGCCAGCAGTTCCCAACGGGGGACAGGGTATAATTCACCCCTCCACTTT. It codes for CASSSQRGTGYNSPLHF.

This chain connects TRBV7-9 to TRBJ2-5; 13 positions agree with TRBD2. CDR1 is SEHNR and CDR2 is FQNEAQ in the germline V gene (reference sequence). The trim removed 5 bases at V and 5 bases at J, leaving 5 bases unmatched. The length of the CDR3 is 15 residues. In DNA, the CDR3 is TGTGCCAGCAGCCGGACTAGCGGGGGTGGGGAGACCCAGTACTTC. It translates to CASSRTSGGGETQYF. Filled out from reference TRBV7-9 and TRBJ2-5, the complete variable domain reads DTGVSQNPRHKITKRGQNVTFRCDPISEHNRLYWYRQTLGQGPEFLTYFQNEAQLEKSRLLSDRFSAERPKGSFSTLEIQRTEQGDSAMYLCASSRTSGGGETQYFGPGTRLLVL.

The chain has TRBV7-3 and TRBJ2-3; TRBD1 matches at 7 bases. The V gene end was trimmed by 2 bases and the J gene end by 5 bases; junction bases not matched to a gene: 7. From germline, CDR1 is SGHTA and CDR2 FQGTGA. This CDR3 spans 15 amino acids. The CDR3 region has the DNA TGTGCCAGCAGCTTATATTCAGGGGGAATAGATACGCAGTATTTT. Translation gives CASSLYSGGIDTQYF. The whole variable domain, remainder taken from reference TRBV7-3 and TRBJ2-3, is GAGVSQTPSNKVTEKGKYVELRCDPISGHTALYWYRQSLGQGPEFLIYFQGTGAADDSGLPNDRFFAVRPEGSVSTLKIQRTERGDSAVYLCASSLYSGGIDTQYFGPGTRLTVL.

This clone was found once. The genes are TRBV3-1 (or the pseudogene TRBV3-2) and TRBJ2-3, with a tentative D call TRBD1 (5 bases). This CDR3 comprises 16 residues. V was shortened by 3 bases and J by 4 bases, with 17 bases between the two germline ends. Germline CDR1 reads LGHDT; CDR2 reads YNNKEL (reference sequence). CDR3 loop: CASSQGWVQGPDTQYF. CDR3 in DNA: TGTGCCAGCAGCCAGGGCTGGGTTCAGGGTCCAGATACGCAGTATTTT.

V and J are TRBV11-2 and TRBJ2-7, with D perhaps TRBD1 (6 bases). Per the germline V gene, CDR1 is SGHAT and CDR2 is FQNNGV. Deletions cut 6 bases from V and 3 bases from J, with 21 bases between. CDR3 length: 16 residues. In DNA, the CDR3 is TGTGCCAGCAGTCAACTCCCGGGACACGAAAACTACGAGCAGTACTTC. This gives the protein CASSQLPGHENYEQYF. The whole variable domain, remainder taken from reference TRBV11-2 and TRBJ2-7, is EAGVAQSPRYKIIEKRQSVAFWCNPISGHATLYWYQQILGQGPKLLIQFQNNGVVDDSQLPKDRFSAERLKGVDSTLKIQPAKLEDSAVYLCASSQLPGHENYEQYFGPGTRLTVT.

This clone appeared a few times. The V gene is TRBV4-2, the J gene TRBJ1-3; perhaps TRBD1 as D (6 bases). V was pared by 2 bases and J by 4 bases, with 18 bases between. Germline CDR1 is LGHNA and CDR2 is YNFKEQ. The CDR3 runs to 17 residues. DNA of the CDR3: TGTGCCAGCAGCCAACTGTCGCTGGGGGCAGAAGGAAACACCATATATTTT. Its translation is CASSQLSLGAEGNTIYF.

V is TRBV11-2 and J is TRBJ1-2, with TRBD1 identical over 7 bases. Germline CDR1 reads SGHAT; CDR2 reads FQNNGV. The CDR3 covers 15 residues. V dropped 3 bases and J dropped 3; count of bases not matched to a gene: 7. The CDR3 DNA reads as TGTGCCAGCAGCTTCACGGGACAGCCGGACTATGGCTACACCTTC. Translated: CASSFTGQPDYGYTF.

The chain has TRBV27 and TRBJ2-7; tentative D call: TRBD2 (5 bases). V shed 5 bases and J shed 3 bases, with 14 bases lying between them. The CDR3 runs 14 residues. CDR1 is MNHEY, CDR2 SMNVEV, per germline (reference sequence). CDR3 loop: CASSPWSGNYEQYF. DNA for the CDR3: TGTGCCAGCAGTCCATGGTCCGGGAACTACGAGCAGTACTTC.

The J gene is TRBJ2-7, the V gene TRBV4-2, with TRBD1 identical over 7 bases. Germline CDR1 is LGHNA and CDR2 is YNFKEQ. J lost 6 bases, V lost 2 bases, and 7 bases had no gene match. The CDR3 runs 14 residues. The CDR3 region is CASSQSGRQGEQYF. The CDR3 DNA sequence: TGTGCCAGCAGCCAATCGGGGAGACAGGGCGAGCAGTACTTC.

This clone is a singleton in its sample. The chain couples TRBV10-1 to TRBJ2-7; 8 bases are a match to TRBD2. The CDR3 covers 14 residues. Germline CDR1 reads WNHNN; CDR2 reads SYGVQD (reference sequence). Trimming at V came to 6 bases and at J to 3 bases, leaving 7 bases not matched to a gene. CDR3 loop: CASSPGLAVYEQYF. In DNA, the CDR3 is TGCGCCAGCAGCCCCGGACTAGCCGTCTACGAGCAGTACTTC.

The rearrangement links TRBV19 to TRBJ1-2; 7 bases align to TRBD1. The CDR3 extends over 12 amino acids. Germline values: CDR1 LNHDA, CDR2 SQIVND (reference sequence). V was clipped by 10 bases and J by 7 bases; unmatched bases: 9. The DNA of the CDR3 is TGTGCCACGACGACAGGGTGGAGTGGCTACACCTTC. Amino acids: CATTTGWSGYTF.

The CDR3 coding sequence is TGCGCCAGCAGCGCCAGGGGAGGGACTGAAGCTTTCTTT. It specifies CASSARGGTEAFF. The gene calls are TRBV10-1 and TRBJ1-1, with a possible D match to TRBD1 (6 bases). The CDR3 runs to 13 residues. The V end lost 6 bases, the J end lost 5 bases, and 13 bases lay between the germline ends. Germline V gene data show CDR1 as WNHNN and CDR2 as SYGVQD (reference sequence).

V usage is TRBV19 and J usage is TRBJ1-1; perhaps TRBD1 as D (5 bases). This CDR3 has 14 residues. V was cut by 4 bases and J by 1 base, with 10 bases left in between. In germline, CDR1 is LNHDA, CDR2 SQIVND (reference sequence). CDR3 DNA sequence: TGTGCCAGTAGTAGGGGGAGGGGGAACACTGAAGCTTTCTTT. This translates into CASSRGRGNTEAFF.